The clone carrying this TCR beta chain was seen ten or more times. Antigen: not known. The data derive from a study of T cell repertoires in cytomegalovirus infection. Turning to the study itself: From public TCR beta signatures came an indication of both CMV infection and matching HLA type. Findings and limits, study-wide: Accumulated public TCR beta family frequency recognized individuals carrying CMV together with the relevant HLA. Ex vivo responses were dominated by HLA-C-restricted CMV-specific TCR beta clonotypes.

The CDR3 runs 15 residues. The germline gives CDR1 SGHVS, CDR2 FQNEAQ. Trimming shortened V by 1 base and J by 4 bases, and 13 bases separated the two germline ends. In TCRdb, the reads were re-called with MiXCR into one record per CDR3 protein. The data contain roughly 600,000 distinct CDR3 sequences, 20% to 25% of them singletons. This TCR was sampled from a human donor in good health (CMV status not recorded). Some clones in this sample may be carry-over from other donors' samples. J is TRBJ1-2 and V is TRBV7-8; D not resolved. Sequencing used CD8+ T cells from PBMCs. This CDR3 is CASSLDNSLGYGYTF. CDR3 bases: TGTGCCAGCAGCTTAGATAACAGCCTTGGCTATGGCTACACCTTC.